A selection of T cell receptor beta chains follows, all from one sample in a study of OX40 agonist ivuxolimab in advanced cancers. Only in-frame clones appear in the TCRdb table, and some are missing; sequencing was by immunoSEQ multiplex PCR. The repertoire consists of about 56,000 clones, with approximately 79% occurring once and the leading ten covering around 3.8%. Sequencing used CD4+ or CD8+ T cells sorted from blood, obtained in a trial of the OX40 agonist ivuxolimab. These receptors all come from an adult with an advanced solid tumor such as melanoma, head and neck, liver or kidney cancer. CDR3s include the opening cysteine and the closing phenylalanine or tryptophan. D genes are given only for firm matches. The size of a clone is reported for some rows only, either as once, few or many, or as a class for expanded clones.

size: -; J: TRBJ2-3; D: TRBD2; V: TRBV11-3; DNA: TGTGCCAGCAGCCAGCGGGCGGGGGAGAGCCGGGATACGCAGTATTTT; CDR3: CASSQRAGESRDTQYF
size: -; J: TRBJ2-3; D: TRBD2; V: TRBV5-1; DNA: TGCGCCAGCAGAACTGGACTAGCACGGGAAGCAGATACGCAGTATTTT; CDR3: CASRTGLAREADTQYF
size: -; J: TRBJ1-1; D: -; V: TRBV5-8; DNA: TGTGCCAGCAGCTACCACACTGAAGCTTTCTTT; CDR3: CASSYHTEAFF
size: -; J: TRBJ2-7; D: -; V: TRBV11-2; DNA: TGTGCCAGCAGCTTAGATCGGCCGCCAAACGAGCAGTACTTC; CDR3: CASSLDRPPNEQYF
size: -; J: TRBJ2-1; D: TRBD2; V: TRBV19; DNA: TGTGCCAGTAGTATCCAGGGGACTAGCGGGAGGGAGTTGGAGCAGTTCTTC; CDR3: CASSIQGTSGRELEQFF
size: -; J: TRBJ2-1; D: -; V: TRBV12-1; DNA: TGTGCCAGCAGGTCCCCTCTCAGGGAGGATGGACATCGCAATGAGCAGTTCTTC; CDR3: CASRSPLREDGHRNEQFF
size: -; J: TRBJ2-3; D: -; V: TRBV13; DNA: TGTGCCAGCAGCTGGGGCGGCACAGATACGCAGTATTTT; CDR3: CASSWGGTDTQYF
size: -; J: TRBJ2-3; D: -; V: TRBV7-2; DNA: TGTGCCAGCAGCTTAAACGGGAGACTAATCACAGATACGCAGTATTTT; CDR3: CASSLNGRLITDTQYF
size: -; J: TRBJ2-3; D: -; V: TRBV7-6; DNA: TGTGCCAGCAGCTTAGCAGGAGGGCAGATTGTTGCCGATACGCAGTATTTT; CDR3: CASSLAGGQIVADTQYF
size: -; J: TRBJ1-2; D: TRBD1; V: TRBV6-6; DNA: TGCGCCAGCAGTAATCGAGGGACAGGGGGCTTCTATGGCTACACCTTC; CDR3: CASSNRGTGGFYGYTF
size: few; J: TRBJ2-7; D: -; V: TRBV5-8; DNA: TGTGCCAGCAGCTTGGGGGGGGAGACCTACGAGCAGTACTTC; CDR3: CASSLGGETYEQYF
size: -; J: TRBJ2-4; D: -; V: TRBV11-3; DNA: TGTGCCAGCAGCTTAGGGGCGGGCATTCAGTACTTC; CDR3: CASSLGAGIQYF
size: -; J: TRBJ2-3; D: -; V: TRBV2; DNA: TGTGCCAGCAGTGAAAGTCAGGGCCCCACAGATACGCAGTATTTT; CDR3: CASSESQGPTDTQYF
size: few; J: TRBJ2-7; D: -; V: TRBV7-9; DNA: TGTGCCAGCAGCCCCACATCCTACGAGCAGTACTTC; CDR3: CASSPTSYEQYF
size: -; J: TRBJ2-7; D: TRBD2; V: TRBV6-1; DNA: TGTGCCAGCAGTTCGGGGGGTTCCTACGAGCAGTACTTC; CDR3: CASSSGGSYEQYF
size: -; J: TRBJ2-7; D: -; V: TRBV6-5; DNA: TGTGCCAGCGGATACAGATCAACCTCCTACGAGCAGTACTTC; CDR3: CASGYRSTSYEQYF
size: -; J: TRBJ2-2; D: -; V: TRBV5-4; DNA: TGTGCCAGCACCAATCTCGGAGCAGCCGCGAACACCGGGGAGCTGTTTTTT; CDR3: CASTNLGAAANTGELFF
size: few; J: TRBJ2-1; D: TRBD1; V: TRBV18; DNA: TGTGCCAGCTCAAGGGTTGGTGACAGGGAGTTGAATGAGCAGTTCTTC; CDR3: CASSRVGDRELNEQFF
size: -; J: TRBJ2-4; D: TRBD1; V: TRBV19; DNA: TGTGCCAGTAGTCCGGGACAGCAAATAGCCAAAAACATTCAGTACTTC; CDR3: CASSPGQQIAKNIQYF
size: -; J: TRBJ2-5; D: -; V: TRBV5-6; DNA: TGTGCCAGCAGCCAGCTTGAAGTTAATCAAGAGACCCAGTACTTC; CDR3: CASSQLEVNQETQYF
size: -; J: TRBJ1-4; D: TRBD1; V: TRBV9; DNA: TGTGCCAGCAGCGCCGGGACAGATAATGAAAAACTGTTTTTT; CDR3: CASSAGTDNEKLFF
size: -; J: TRBJ2-4; D: -; V: TRBV4-1; DNA: TGCGCCAGCAGCCAAGATGCGGTCATGTACATTCAGTACTTC; CDR3: CASSQDAVMYIQYF
size: -; J: TRBJ1-1; D: -; V: TRBV6-5; DNA: TGTGCCAGCATCTCACGCGGCAGGGCGAACACTGAAGCTTTCTTT; CDR3: CASISRGRANTEAFF
size: -; J: TRBJ2-1; D: TRBD2; V: TRBV6-1; DNA: TGTGCCAGCAGTGAACAACCCCCAACTAGCGGGAGTTATAATGAGCAGTTCTTC; CDR3: CASSEQPPTSGSYNEQFF
size: -; J: TRBJ1-6; D: -; V: TRBV7-6; DNA: TGTGCCAGCAGTTCCCAGCCGGTGGGAAGTTCACCCCTCCACTTT; CDR3: CASSSQPVGSSPLHF
size: -; J: TRBJ2-3; D: TRBD2; V: TRBV19; DNA: TGTGCCAGTAGCGCCGGGACTAGCGGGACCCATGGTACGCAGTATTTT; CDR3: CASSAGTSGTHGTQYF
size: -; J: TRBJ1-2; D: TRBD1; V: TRBV27; DNA: TGTGCCAGCAGCGACAGGGGGCGCGATGGCTACACCTTC; CDR3: CASSDRGRDGYTF
size: -; J: TRBJ1-3; D: -; V: TRBV6-1; DNA: TGTGCCAGCAGTGAGGCGGGACGTCTCAACTCTGGAAACACCATATATTTT; CDR3: CASSEAGRLNSGNTIYF
size: -; J: TRBJ1-5; D: TRBD1; V: TRBV6-6; DNA: TGTGCCAGCAGTTCCGGGACAGGGGGCCGCCAGCCCCAGCATTTT; CDR3: CASSSGTGGRQPQHF
size: -; J: TRBJ2-2; D: TRBD1; V: TRBV19; DNA: TGTGCCAGTAACTCCTGGACAGGGTACACCGGGGAGCTGTTTTTT; CDR3: CASNSWTGYTGELFF
size: -; J: TRBJ2-1; D: TRBD2; V: TRBV2; DNA: TGTGCCAGCAGTCTGACTAGCGGGGGGTCTTATGAGCAGTTCTTC; CDR3: CASSLTSGGSYEQFF
size: -; J: TRBJ1-3; D: -; V: TRBV18; DNA: TGTGCCAGCTCTCCAGGGGTACGGAGCTCTGGAAACACCATATATTTT; CDR3: CASSPGVRSSGNTIYF
size: -; J: TRBJ2-7; D: TRBD2; V: TRBV5-4; DNA: TGTGCCAGCAGCGAGGGACTAGGGCGGACCTACGAGCAGTACTTC; CDR3: CASSEGLGRTYEQYF
size: -; J: TRBJ2-7; D: -; V: TRBV27; DNA: TGTGCCAGCAGTTATAACTTTAGGCGGAACGAGCAGTACTTC; CDR3: CASSYNFRRNEQYF
size: -; J: TRBJ1-3; D: TRBD1; V: TRBV6-4; DNA: TGTGCCAGCAGTTACTCTGGACAGGGGGCTGGAAACACCATATATTTT; CDR3: CASSYSGQGAGNTIYF
size: -; J: TRBJ1-6; D: -; V: TRBV25-1; DNA: TGTGCCAGCAGTGACCCTCGGGTGGAGGGGAGACCACCCCTCCACTTT; CDR3: CASSDPRVEGRPPLHF
size: -; J: TRBJ1-2; D: -; V: TRBV10-2; DNA: TGCGCCAGCAGTGAGTCGGATGGCTACACCTTC; CDR3: CASSESDGYTF
size: once; J: TRBJ2-7; D: -; V: TRBV19; DNA: TGTGCCAGTAGTATGGGCACACGTACCTACGAGCAGTACTTC; CDR3: CASSMGTRTYEQYF
size: -; J: TRBJ2-7; D: TRBD1; V: TRBV10-1; DNA: TGCGCCAGCATTTCGCCGGACAGGGGGCGGCACTGGGCGGGCTACGAGCAGTACTTC; CDR3: CASISPDRGRHWAGYEQYF
size: -; J: TRBJ1-1; D: -; V: TRBV5-5; DNA: TGTGCCAGCAGCTTGTTTTGGAGGAGTGGCACTGAAGCTTTCTTT; CDR3: CASSLFWRSGTEAFF
size: -; J: TRBJ1-6; D: -; V: TRBV30; DNA: TGTGCCTGGACCCCGGGGACGGCATTTGTCTCTTATAATTCACCCCTCCACTTT; CDR3: CAWTPGTAFVSYNSPLHF
size: -; J: TRBJ2-3; D: -; V: TRBV29-1; DNA: TGCAGCGTTCAGGGGTCTGGCGCAGATACGCAGTATTTT; CDR3: CSVQGSGADTQYF
size: -; J: TRBJ1-5; D: -; V: TRBV5-6; DNA: TGTGCCAGCAGCTTGGACGCGAATCAGCCCCAGCATTTT; CDR3: CASSLDANQPQHF
size: -; J: TRBJ2-1; D: TRBD1; V: TRBV4-3; DNA: TGCGCCAGCAGCCTGGGACAGGGCTCCTACAATGAGCAGTTCTTC; CDR3: CASSLGQGSYNEQFF
size: -; J: TRBJ1-2; D: -; V: TRBV20-1; DNA: TGCAGCGCGCCGCCGACCTATGGCTACACCTTC; CDR3: CSAPPTYGYTF
size: -; J: TRBJ1-1; D: -; V: TRBV4-2; DNA: TGTGCCAGCAGCTTGGAGGGGGAGTTGACTGAAGCTTTCTTT; CDR3: CASSLEGELTEAFF
size: -; J: TRBJ2-1; D: TRBD2; V: TRBV5-1; DNA: TGCGCCAGCAGCCTGGGAGGGATAGCGTCCCATGAGCAGTTCTTC; CDR3: CASSLGGIASHEQFF
size: -; J: TRBJ1-3; D: -; V: TRBV15; DNA: TGTGCCACCAGCAGCTTTAGCTCTGGAAACACCATATATTTT; CDR3: CATSSFSSGNTIYF
size: -; J: TRBJ1-2; D: TRBD1; V: TRBV27; DNA: TGTGCCAGCAGTCCCCGACAGGGACCCTATGGCTACACCTTC; CDR3: CASSPRQGPYGYTF
size: -; J: TRBJ1-1; D: -; V: TRBV6-5; DNA: TGTGCCAGCAGTGAAGGGACGGTGAACACTGAAGCTTTCTTT; CDR3: CASSEGTVNTEAFF